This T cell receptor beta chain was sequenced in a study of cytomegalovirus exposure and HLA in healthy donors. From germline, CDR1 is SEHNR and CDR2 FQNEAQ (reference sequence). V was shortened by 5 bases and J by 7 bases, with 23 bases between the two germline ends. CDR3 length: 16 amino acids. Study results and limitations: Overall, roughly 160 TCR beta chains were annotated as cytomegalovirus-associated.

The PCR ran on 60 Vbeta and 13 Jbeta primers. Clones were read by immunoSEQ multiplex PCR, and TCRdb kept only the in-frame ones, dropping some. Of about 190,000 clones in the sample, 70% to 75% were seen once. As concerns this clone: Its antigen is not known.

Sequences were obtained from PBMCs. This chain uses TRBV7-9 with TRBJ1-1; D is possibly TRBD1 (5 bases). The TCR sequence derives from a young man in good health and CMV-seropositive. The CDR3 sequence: CASSPLRGGVAIEAFF. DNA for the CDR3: TGTGCCAGCAGCCCCTTAAGGGGAGGTGTGGCTATTGAAGCTTTCTTT.